What follows is one T cell receptor (beta chain) and its context. Its target is not known. Sequencing was performed with immunoSEQ multiplex PCR; in TCRdb, only in-frame clones are kept and a portion is missing. Among roughly 42,000 clones listed, about 74% were seen once. The CDR3 length is 10 residues. V lost 9 bases and J lost 3, with 6 bases in between. The germline gives CDR1 MGHDK, CDR2 SYGVNS. The sample originates from a study of PD-1 blockade in classical Hodgkin lymphoma. Broader study findings: Repertoire differences lack defined causes, possibly disease activity or prior therapy. Unlike CD8+ TCR diversity, which did not rise significantly by C4D1, CD4+ TCR diversity did. Lower baseline TCR diversity was reported for newly diagnosed patients than for healthy donors.

No patient escaped relapse after autologous stem cell transplantation, and brentuximab vedotin exposure varied. The clonotype originates from a human donor with classical Hodgkin lymphoma. The J gene is TRBJ2-7, the V gene TRBV25-1; D is undetermined. Specimen: peripheral blood mononuclear cells (PBMCs), collected at baseline. In nucleotides, the CDR3 is TGTGCCAGTCGTGGCTACGAGCAGTACTTC. Residues: CASRGYEQYF.